These 6 T cell receptor beta chains came from one sample sequenced in a study of T cell responses to AZD1222 COVID-19 vaccine. Sequencing used immunoSEQ multiplex PCR; TCRdb keeps in-frame clones, though not all of them. Among 150,000 or so clones listed, about nine tenths were seen once. The input for sequencing was peripheral blood, taken on day 0 of AZD1222 vaccination. The receptor set was obtained from an adult in good health.

Comments on this clone: Other DNA sequences in this sample translate to the same CDR3. The chain recombines TRBV5-1 with TRBJ2-3; D not resolved. Germline-derived CDR1 and CDR2 are SGHRS and YFSETQ. V lost 0 bases, J lost 3 bases, and 8 bases lay in between. The CDR3 extends over 14 amino acids. This CDR3 reads CASSLAPGTDTQYF. The CDR3 DNA sequence: TGCGCCAGCAGCTTGGCCCCAGGTACAGATACGCAGTATTTT. Based on the CDR3 plus reference TRBV5-1 and TRBJ2-3, the full variable domain is KAGVTQTPRYLIKTRGQQVTLSCSPISGHRSVSWYQQTPGQGLQFLFEYFSETQRNKGNFPGRFSGRQFSNSRSEMNVSTLELGDSALYLCASSLAPGTDTQYFGPGTRLTVL.

V gene TRBV5-3 combines with J gene TRBJ2-4; D call uncertain. TRBV5-3 is an ORF, and what it does is uncertain. V shed 6 bases and J shed 5 bases, with 9 bases lying between them. This CDR3 spans 12 amino acids. CDR3 coding DNA: TGTGCCAGAACCATCAGAGAAAACATTCAGTACTTC. It yields the protein CARTIRENIQYF.

This clone was observed a handful of times. This chain links TRBV14 with TRBJ2-2; 15 bases are shared with TRBD2. Germline-derived CDR1 and CDR2 are SGHDN and FVKESK. Trimming at V came to 3 bases and at J to 4 bases, leaving 3 bases not matched to a gene. The CDR3 covers 17 residues. In DNA form, the CDR3 reads TGTGCCAGCAGCCACGGACTAGCGGGGGGGACCACCGGGGAGCTGTTTTTT. It specifies CASSHGLAGGTTGELFF.

The V and J genes are TRBV10-3 and TRBJ2-1; D gene uncertain. V lost 6 bases and J 6 bases, leaving 12 bases between the germline ends. In germline, CDR1 is ENHRY, CDR2 SYGVKD. The CDR3 runs 13 residues. The CDR3 spells CAIRAVVVNEQFF. CDR3 DNA: TGTGCCATCAGGGCAGTGGTTGTCAATGAGCAGTTCTTC.

The chain combines TRBV7-2 with TRBJ2-1; D call uncertain. The CDR3 has 11 amino acids. Germline V gene sequence: CDR1 SGHTA, CDR2 FQGNSA. Trimming left V 2 bases short and J 8 bases short, with 4 bases between. CDR3 DNA: TGTGCCAGCAGCTTACCGGATGAGCAGTTCTTC. Residues: CASSLPDEQFF.

This chain connects TRBV18 to TRBJ2-3, with a weak D call TRBD2 (5 bases). With 3 bases removed from V and 5 bases from J, the gap between germline ends came to 9 bases. The germline CDR1 and CDR2 sequences are KGHSH and LQKENI. The CDR3 totals 13 residues. This CDR3 is CASSPLAGDTQYF. CDR3 coding DNA: TGTGCCAGCTCACCGCTAGCTGGAGATACGCAGTATTTT.